The 9 T cell receptor beta chains below come from one sample, sequenced in a study of CD8 T cells in ankylosing spondylitis. TCRdb recomputed calls from the 5' RACE reads with MiXCR, one row per CDR3 protein. The repertoire holds approximately 290,000 distinct CDR3 sequences, with under 25% as singletons. Material: blood, either unsorted or a sorted T cell fraction (not recorded which). Receptors originate from a female donor with ankylosing spondylitis or in good health (not recorded which).

This clonotype showed up just once. V usage is TRBV6-2 or TRBV6-3 and J usage is TRBJ2-7; 8 nucleotides match TRBD2. This CDR3 comprises 15 residues. CDR1 is MNHEY, CDR2 SVGEGT, per germline. The trim removed 6 bases at V and 6 bases at J, leaving 13 bases unmatched. The CDR3 protein is CASSQRGSKTGEQYF. In DNA, the CDR3 is TGTGCCAGCAGCCAGCGGGGGTCGAAAACTGGCGAGCAGTACTTC.

The genes are TRBV6-2 or TRBV6-3 and TRBJ2-7, with 7 bases lining up with TRBD2. J lost 3 bases, V lost 4 bases, and 12 bases had no gene match. CDR3 length: 16 amino acids. CDR1 is MNHEY and CDR2 is SVGEGT in the germline V gene. CDR3 residues: CASSSQFTGGGYEQYF. The DNA of the CDR3 is TGTGCCAGCAGTTCGCAATTTACGGGAGGAGGCTACGAGCAGTACTTC.

This clonotype occurred many times. The chain is built from TRBV20-1 and TRBJ2-1, with 13 bases aligning to TRBD2. Trimming took 5 bases from V and 4 from J; bases not matched to a gene: 14. Germline lookup yields CDR1 DFQATT and CDR2 SNEGSKA (reference sequence). The CDR3 runs 18 residues. CDR3 amino acids: CSAPKTRTSGSKYNEQFF. The CDR3, as DNA: TGCAGTGCTCCCAAGACCCGGACTAGCGGGAGCAAATACAATGAGCAGTTCTTC.

There are many counts of this clonotype. The V call is TRBV28, the J call TRBJ1-1; 7 positions match TRBD1. After removal of 5 bases from V and 0 bases from J, the junction contained 3 bases not matched to a gene. The V gene's germline CDR1 is MDHEN and CDR2 SYDVKM. The CDR3 covers 14 residues. The chain's CDR3 is CASSDRAVNTEAFF. CDR3 sequence (DNA): TGTGCCAGCAGTGACAGGGCCGTGAACACTGAAGCTTTCTTT.

Concerning this clonotype: A read error is possible here, since a much larger clone lies one base away. The rearrangement joins TRBV12-3 or TRBV12-4 to TRBJ1-6; D gene uncertain. Trimming stripped 8 bases from V and 3 bases from J, with 11 bases between. The CDR3 is made up of 14 amino acids. CDR3 region: CASGESFYNSPLHF. In DNA form, the CDR3 reads TGTGCCAGCGGGGAGAGCTTCTATAATTCACCCCTCCACTTT.

The table lists this clonotype with a few counts. V usage is TRBV4-3 and J usage is TRBJ2-5, with D perhaps matching TRBD1 or TRBD2 (5 bases each). The ends were cut back, 3 bases at V and 3 bases at J, with 14 bases in the middle. This CDR3 has 15 amino acids. The germline gives CDR1 LGHNA, CDR2 YSLEER. CDR3 loop: CASSQWGGGKETQYF. In DNA form, the CDR3 reads TGCGCCAGCAGCCAGTGGGGTGGGGGAAAAGAGACCCAGTACTTC.

This clonotype was detected ten times or more. The V gene is TRBV4-3, the J gene TRBJ1-1; 7 bases map to TRBD1. Germline assignment: CDR1 LGHNA and CDR2 YSLEER. V gave up 1 base and J gave up 5 bases; unmatched junction bases: 4. CDR3 length equals 14 residues. The CDR3 region has the DNA TGCGCCAGCAGCCAAGTCAGGGGGTCGACTGAAGCTTTCTTT. Protein product: CASSQVRGSTEAFF.

The chain carries TRBV11-2 and TRBJ2-1, with D unclear. There are 16 residues in the CDR3. Trimming removed 5 bases from V and 8 bases from J, with 22 bases in between. Germline CDR1 SGHAT, CDR2 FQNNGV. DNA for the CDR3: TGTGCCAGCAGCCTCCCGAAGAGAACGCCGGGCGATGAGCAGTTCTTC. Its protein product is CASSLPKRTPGDEQFF.

This clonotype appeared a few times. The CDR3 sequence: CASSPQGESSYEQYF. The CDR3 nucleotides read TGTGCCAGCTCACCACAGGGCGAGAGCTCCTACGAGCAGTACTTC. The chain recombines TRBV18 with TRBJ2-7; D unresolved. The CDR3 spans 15 residues. Germline V CDR1 and CDR2: KGHSH, LQKENI. Trimming removed 1 base from V and 0 bases from J, with 10 bases in between.